This T cell receptor beta chain was identified in a study of T cell changes during pregnancy in multiple sclerosis. This clone turned up a few times. TCRdb keeps only in-frame clones here, not all; method: immunoSEQ multiplex PCR. The sample lists roughly 35,000 clones; around 94% were seen once. The CDR3 is 15 residues long. The germline gives CDR1 MRHNA, CDR2 SNTAGT. V was pared by 4 bases and J by 3 bases, with 3 bases of the junction left unmatched. Sequenced material: PBMCs (not recorded whether the cells were cultured). The chain is built from TRBV6-4 and TRBJ2-6; 7 bases line up with TRBD1. The receptor comes from a female donor with multiple sclerosis, enrolled in a pregnancy study. CDR3 region: CASSATGDGANVLTF. CDR3 DNA: TGTGCCAGCAGTGCAACAGGGGATGGGGCCAACGTCCTGACTTTC.